The 25 T cell receptor beta chains below come from one sample, sequenced in a study of blood T cell repertoires in COVID-19. The data were produced by immunoSEQ multiplex PCR, yet TCRdb's version contains in-frame clones alone and is incomplete. The profile shows some 520,000 clones, 85% to 90% of them singletons. The sample was peripheral blood. The origin of the receptors is a man aged 18 to 29 with COVID-19, enrolled during active disease.

CDR3 in amino acids: CASKPTGGRNSPLHF. The CDR3 nucleotides read TGTGCCAGCAAACCGACAGGGGGCCGGAATTCACCCCTCCACTTT. The chain carries TRBV27 and TRBJ1-6, with TRBD1 matching over 10 bases. The germline gives CDR1 MNHEY, CDR2 SMNVEV (reference sequence). Unmatched junction bases numbered 7, after V lost 7 bases and J lost 7 bases. The CDR3 length is 15 residues.

The chain employs TRBV27 and TRBJ2-1, with 7 bases fitting TRBD2. The V gene's germline CDR1 is MNHEY and CDR2 SMNVEV (reference sequence). The CDR3 sequence is 14 residues long. Trimming at V came to 4 bases and at J to 6 bases, leaving 6 bases not matched to a gene. This CDR3 reads CASSWAASGNEQFF. Written as DNA, the CDR3 is TGTGCCAGCAGTTGGGCGGCTAGCGGCAATGAGCAGTTCTTC.

This rearrangement joins TRBV27 to TRBJ2-4, with D perhaps TRBD2 (6 bases). The CDR3 is 14 amino acids. In germline, CDR1 is MNHEY, CDR2 SMNVEV (reference sequence). Trimming left V 6 bases short and J 1 base short, with 10 bases between. The CDR3 region is CASRGEVAKNIQYF. The CDR3 nucleotides are TGTGCCAGCAGGGGGGAGGTGGCCAAAAACATTCAGTACTTC.

V usage is TRBV11-2 and J usage is TRBJ1-2; TRBD1 matches at 7 bases. Germline V gives CDR1 SGHAT, CDR2 FQNNGV. With V trimmed by 5 bases and J by 0 bases, 9 bases remained unmatched. CDR3 length equals 16 residues. CDR3 amino acids: CASSPLRDRANYGYTF. The CDR3 DNA reads TGTGCCAGCAGCCCTCTCAGGGACAGAGCTAACTATGGCTACACCTTC.

This clone was observed a handful of times. The gene calls are TRBV5-1 and TRBJ2-3; 10 nucleotides match TRBD1. The CDR3 is made up of 16 amino acids. Germline V gives CDR1 SGHRS, CDR2 YFSETQ. V lost 4 bases, J lost 3 bases, and 8 bases stayed unmatched. The DNA for the CDR3 is TGCGCCAGCAGCCCAATGACAGGGGGCGAAACAGATACGCAGTATTTT. Translating gives CASSPMTGGETDTQYF. The whole variable domain, filled in from reference TRBV5-1 and TRBJ2-3, reads KAGVTQTPRYLIKTRGQQVTLSCSPISGHRSVSWYQQTPGQGLQFLFEYFSETQRNKGNFPGRFSGRQFSNSRSEMNVSTLELGDSALYLCASSPMTGGETDTQYFGPGTRLTVL.

The chain has TRBV7-3 and TRBJ2-3, with D perhaps matching TRBD2 (7 bases). Germline V lookup: CDR1 SGHTA, CDR2 FQGTGA. The ends were cut back, 4 bases at V and 7 bases at J, with 18 bases in the middle. The CDR3 spans 15 residues. DNA for the CDR3: TGTGCCAGCAGCTACTCCGGGGGCGGGAGTAATACGCAGTATTTT. Translated, it gives CASSYSGGGSNTQYF.

This clone was seen more than once but under ten times. The chain joins TRBV14 to TRBJ1-1, with a possible D match to TRBD1 (6 bases). The germline V gene has CDR1 SGHDN and CDR2 FVKESK. Deletions cut 1 base from V and 1 base from J, with 16 bases between. This CDR3 contains 17 residues. The CDR3 nucleotides read TGTGCCAGCAGCCAAGGGGCCCTCAGGGGAAAGAACACTGAAGCTTTCTTT. Translating gives CASSQGALRGKNTEAFF.

The rearrangement links TRBV19 to TRBJ1-3; D uncertain. This CDR3 comprises 13 residues. In germline, CDR1 is LNHDA, CDR2 SQIVND (reference sequence). V was trimmed by 8 bases and J by 2 bases, leaving 10 bases between them. CDR3 coding DNA: TGTGCCAGTGTCGGGAATACTGGAAACACCATATATTTT. Residues: CASVGNTGNTIYF. Variable domain in full (rest from reference TRBV19 and TRBJ1-3): DGGITQSPKYLFRKEGQNVTLSCEQNLNHDAMYWYRQDPGQGLRLIYYSQIVNDFQKGDIAEGYSVSREKKESFPLTVTSAQKNPTAFYLCASVGNTGNTIYFGEGSWLTVV.

The genes are TRBV3-1 (or the pseudogene TRBV3-2) and TRBJ1-6; D possibly corresponds to TRBD1 (5 bases). Germline assignment: CDR1 LGHDT and CDR2 YNNKEL (reference sequence). Trimming shortened V by 4 bases and J by 12 bases, and 16 bases separated the two germline ends. The CDR3 runs 14 residues. CDR3: CASSPGGEEGPLHF. CDR3 coding DNA: TGTGCCAGCAGCCCGGGGGGGGAGGAGGGACCCCTCCACTTT.

The chain employs TRBV19 and TRBJ2-7, with TRBD1 matching 11 bases. V lost 4 bases and J lost 2; bases outside the gene matches: 7. The CDR3 contains 16 residues. Germline assignment: CDR1 LNHDA and CDR2 SQIVND (reference sequence). CDR3 residues: CASSTTQGQGAYEQYF. CDR3 bases: TGTGCCAGTAGTACCACCCAGGGACAGGGGGCCTACGAGCAGTACTTC.

The rearrangement uses TRBV14 and TRBJ2-1, with 8 bases matching TRBD2. Germline trimming cut 4 bases from V and 3 bases from J; bases unmatched to any gene: 11. The CDR3 runs to 17 residues. The germline gives CDR1 SGHDN, CDR2 FVKESK. CDR3: CASSPRLAGIYYNEQFF. Here the CDR3 DNA reads TGTGCCAGCAGCCCCCGTTTAGCGGGGATCTACTACAATGAGCAGTTCTTC.

The chain joins TRBV19 to TRBJ2-7, with TRBD2 matching over 12 bases. Per germline, CDR1 LNHDA and CDR2 SQIVND (reference sequence). CDR3 size: 13 residues. V shed 5 bases, J shed 7 bases, and the junction held 3 bases outside the gene matches. CDR3 residues: CASSLTSGSEQYF. CDR3 in DNA: TGTGCCAGTAGTTTGACTAGCGGGAGTGAGCAGTACTTC.

The chain employs TRBV15 and TRBJ1-1; D not resolved. This CDR3 is built from 15 residues. The V and J ends lost 3 bases and 1 base respectively, with 12 bases between them. Germline V gives CDR1 LNHNV, CDR2 YYDKDF (reference sequence). The CDR3 protein is CATSREAGRNTEAFF. In DNA form, the CDR3 reads TGTGCCACCAGCAGGGAGGCCGGCCGGAACACTGAAGCTTTCTTT.

The rearrangement uses TRBV19 and TRBJ1-5; 10 bases fit TRBD1. This CDR3 is 18 amino acids long. The germline gives CDR1 LNHDA, CDR2 SQIVND (reference sequence). The V and J ends lost 7 bases and 7 bases, in that order; junction bases with no gene match: 19. The CDR3: CASIPKVLGTGVPQPQHF. CDR3 DNA sequence: TGTGCCAGTATTCCAAAGGTCTTGGGGACAGGGGTCCCCCAGCCCCAGCATTTT.

This sequence joins TRBV27 and TRBJ1-1; 8 nucleotides agree with TRBD1. V gave up 4 bases and J gave up 3 bases; unmatched junction bases: 4. The germline gives CDR1 MNHEY, CDR2 SMNVEV (reference sequence). The CDR3 covers 14 residues. The CDR3 reads CASSSDREDTEAFF. CDR3 sequence (DNA): TGTGCCAGCAGTTCGGACAGGGAGGACACTGAAGCTTTCTTT.

CDR3 in DNA: TGTGCCACCAGCACCCAGGGTTTCACCGGGGAGCTGTTTTTT. Protein product: CATSTQGFTGELFF. J is TRBJ2-2 and V is TRBV15; TRBD1 is a possible D gene (5 bases). The CDR3 runs to 14 residues. Per germline, CDR1 LNHNV and CDR2 YYDKDF (reference sequence). Trimming cost V 4 bases and J 4 bases, with 10 bases left between them.

V is TRBV6-1 and J is TRBJ2-1; 16 nucleotides align to TRBD2. The CDR3 sequence is 15 residues long. With V trimmed by 3 bases and J by 9 bases, 2 bases remained unmatched. The germline V gene has CDR1 MNHNS and CDR2 SASEGT. CDR3 DNA: TGTGCCAGCAGTGAGGGACTAGCGGGAGGGACTGAGCAGTTCTTC. Its translation is CASSEGLAGGTEQFF.

CDR3 sequence reads: CASTTRSREQYF. In DNA, the CDR3 is TGTGCCAGCACCACCAGGAGCAGGGAGCAGTATTTT. This chain connects TRBV6-5 to TRBJ2-3; TRBD1 is a possible D gene (5 bases). CDR3 length equals 12 residues. Per the germline V gene, CDR1 is MNHEY and CDR2 is SVGAGI. V was shortened by 7 bases and J by 11 bases, with 16 bases between the two germline ends.

The chain joins TRBV2 to TRBJ2-7; 7 bases agree with TRBD1. The CDR3 sequence is 13 residues long. V was clipped by 9 bases and J by 3 bases; unmatched bases: 8. Germline assignment: CDR1 SNHLY and CDR2 FYNNEI. CDR3 in amino acids: CASPDRFLYEQYF. In nucleotides, the CDR3 is TGTGCCAGTCCGGACAGGTTCCTCTACGAGCAGTACTTC.

This clone was recorded only once. Additional DNA sequences in this sample encode the identical CDR3. This chain joins TRBV2 and TRBJ2-1, with unresolved D. Between the trimmed V and J ends, which lost 2 bases and 4 bases, there was a span of 6 bases. Germline CDR1 reads SNHLY; CDR2 reads FYNNEI. The CDR3 sequence is 13 residues long. The CDR3 DNA reads as TGTGCCAGCAGTGAATCCGTTTACAATGAGCAGTTCTTC. This encodes CASSESVYNEQFF. Full variable domain (remainder filled in from reference TRBV2 and TRBJ2-1): EPEVTQTPSHQVTQMGQEVILRCVPISNHLYFYWYRQILGQKVEFLVSFYNNEISEKSEIFDDQFSVERPDGSNFTLKIRSTKLEDSAMYFCASSESVYNEQFFGPGTRLTVL.

This chain uses TRBV6-5 with TRBJ1-3, with 9 bases aligning to TRBD1. Looked up from germline, CDR1 is MNHEY and CDR2 is SVGAGI. The CDR3 loop spans 15 amino acids. After removal of 6 bases from V and 3 bases from J, the junction contained 6 bases not matched to a gene. DNA for the CDR3: TGTGCCAGCAGGAGGACAGGGGAATTTGGAAACACCATATATTTT. Translated: CASRRTGEFGNTIYF.

This chain uses TRBV7-2 with TRBJ2-2, with D uncertain. Trimming cost V 5 bases and J 6 bases, with 13 bases left between them. Germline loops: CDR1 SGHTA, CDR2 FQGNSA. The CDR3 has 14 amino acids. CDR3: CASSLNSSPGELFF. As DNA, the CDR3 is TGTGCCAGCAGCCTTAACTCCTCACCCGGGGAGCTGTTTTTT.

The V and J genes are TRBV19 and TRBJ1-2; D is perhaps TRBD1 (6 bases). V was pared by 2 bases and J by 1 base, with 8 bases between. The CDR3 loop spans 14 amino acids. The germline V gene has CDR1 LNHDA and CDR2 SQIVND (reference sequence). The chain's CDR3 is CASSIQDSNYGYTF. The CDR3 bases are TGTGCCAGTAGTATACAGGACAGTAACTATGGCTACACCTTC.

The V and J genes are TRBV15 and TRBJ2-3; D unclear. The CDR3 is 12 amino acids. Germline CDR1 reads LNHNV; CDR2 reads YYDKDF (reference sequence). V was trimmed by 6 bases and J by 4 bases, leaving 8 bases between them. DNA for the CDR3: TGTGCCACCAGTAAGCTTGCAGATACGCAGTATTTT. This sequence encodes CATSKLADTQYF.

The CDR3 region is CASSSQARSSYNEQFF. Written as DNA, the CDR3 is TGTGCCAGCTCATCCCAGGCGAGAAGCTCCTACAATGAGCAGTTCTTC. This chain connects TRBV18 to TRBJ2-1; no definite D call. With 5 bases removed from V and 0 bases from J, the gap between germline ends came to 14 bases. Germline V CDR1 and CDR2: KGHSH, LQKENI. The CDR3 is 16 amino acids.